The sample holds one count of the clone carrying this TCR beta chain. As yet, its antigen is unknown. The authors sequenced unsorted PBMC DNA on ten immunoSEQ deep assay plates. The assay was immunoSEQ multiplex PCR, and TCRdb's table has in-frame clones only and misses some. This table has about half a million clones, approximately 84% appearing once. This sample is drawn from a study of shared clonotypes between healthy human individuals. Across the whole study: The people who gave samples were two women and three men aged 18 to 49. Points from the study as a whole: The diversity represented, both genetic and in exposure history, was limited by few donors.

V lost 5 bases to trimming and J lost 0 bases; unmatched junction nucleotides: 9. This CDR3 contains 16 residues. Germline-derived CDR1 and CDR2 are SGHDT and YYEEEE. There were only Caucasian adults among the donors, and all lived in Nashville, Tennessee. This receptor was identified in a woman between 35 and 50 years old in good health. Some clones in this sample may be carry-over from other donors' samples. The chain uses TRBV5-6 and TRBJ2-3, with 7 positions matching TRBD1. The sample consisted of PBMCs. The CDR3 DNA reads TGTGCCAGCAGAGACAGGGTGCGACTTAGCACAGATACGCAGTATTTT. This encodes CASRDRVRLSTDTQYF.